Following are 3 T cell receptor beta chains from one sample sequenced in a study of blood T cell repertoires in COVID-19. Sequenced by immunoSEQ multiplex PCR; TCRdb stores in-frame clones only, minus some. The sample holds roughly 57,000 clones, about 87% seen once. Sequencing was performed on peripheral blood. The receptors were gathered from a woman in her sixties or seventies with COVID-19, enrolled during active disease.

The chain joins TRBV4-2 to TRBJ1-3; 11 bases match TRBD1. The V and J ends lost 3 bases and 7 bases, in that order; junction bases with no gene match: 8. Germline CDR1 is LGHNA and CDR2 is YNFKEQ. The CDR3 is 16 residues long. CDR3 sequence: CASSQPGTGGRNTIYF. DNA for the CDR3: TGTGCCAGCAGCCAGCCGGGGACAGGGGGACGGAACACCATATATTTT.

The V gene is TRBV7-2, the J gene TRBJ2-1; 7 bases map to TRBD2. The CDR3 spans 16 residues. V trimming: 5 bases; J trimming: 0 bases; junction bases outside the gene matches: 7. In germline, CDR1 is SGHTA, CDR2 FQGNSA. The CDR3 DNA is TGTGCCAGCAGCCAACTAGCGTTCATCTCCTACAATGAGCAGTTCTTC. This codes for CASSQLAFISYNEQFF.

The chain carries TRBV19 and TRBJ2-1; a possible D gene is TRBD2 (5 bases). Between the trimmed V and J ends, which lost 9 bases and 3 bases, there was a span of 15 bases. Germline V gene lookup returns CDR1 LNHDA and CDR2 SQIVND (reference sequence). The CDR3 extends over 14 amino acids. Here the CDR3 reads CASNTGINYNEQFF. CDR3 bases: TGTGCCAGCAATACGGGAATTAACTACAATGAGCAGTTCTTC.